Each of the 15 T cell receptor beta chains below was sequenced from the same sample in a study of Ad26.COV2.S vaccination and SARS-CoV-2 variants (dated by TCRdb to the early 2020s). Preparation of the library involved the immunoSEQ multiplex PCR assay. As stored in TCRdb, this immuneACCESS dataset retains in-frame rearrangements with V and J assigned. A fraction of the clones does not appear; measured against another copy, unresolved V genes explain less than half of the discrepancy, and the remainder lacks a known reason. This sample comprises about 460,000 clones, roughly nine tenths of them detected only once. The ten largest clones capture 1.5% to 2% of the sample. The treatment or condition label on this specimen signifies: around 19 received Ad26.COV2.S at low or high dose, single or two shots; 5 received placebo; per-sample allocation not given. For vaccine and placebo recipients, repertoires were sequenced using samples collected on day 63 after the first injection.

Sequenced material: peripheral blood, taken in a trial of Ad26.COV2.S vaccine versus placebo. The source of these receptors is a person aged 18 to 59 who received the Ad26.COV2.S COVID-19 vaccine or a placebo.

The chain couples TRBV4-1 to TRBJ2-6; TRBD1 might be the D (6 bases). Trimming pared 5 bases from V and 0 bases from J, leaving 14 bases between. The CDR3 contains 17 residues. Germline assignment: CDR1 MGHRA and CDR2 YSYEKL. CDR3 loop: CASSSRDTLSGANVLTF. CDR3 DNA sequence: TGCGCCAGCAGCTCCCGGGACACCCTCTCTGGGGCCAACGTCCTGACTTTC.

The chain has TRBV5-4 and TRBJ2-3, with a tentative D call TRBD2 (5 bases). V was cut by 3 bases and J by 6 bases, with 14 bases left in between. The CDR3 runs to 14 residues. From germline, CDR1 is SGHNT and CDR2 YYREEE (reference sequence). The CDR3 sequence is CASSWFSTGDTQYF. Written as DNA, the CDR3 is TGTGCCAGCAGCTGGTTCTCAACGGGGGATACGCAGTATTTT.

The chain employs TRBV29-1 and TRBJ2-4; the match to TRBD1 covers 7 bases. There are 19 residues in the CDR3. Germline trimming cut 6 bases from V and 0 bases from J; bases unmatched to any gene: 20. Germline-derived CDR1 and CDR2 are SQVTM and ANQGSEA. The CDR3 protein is CSVLAPGTDTNLAKNIQYF. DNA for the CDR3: TGCAGCGTCCTAGCCCCGGGGACAGACACAAACTTAGCCAAAAACATTCAGTACTTC.

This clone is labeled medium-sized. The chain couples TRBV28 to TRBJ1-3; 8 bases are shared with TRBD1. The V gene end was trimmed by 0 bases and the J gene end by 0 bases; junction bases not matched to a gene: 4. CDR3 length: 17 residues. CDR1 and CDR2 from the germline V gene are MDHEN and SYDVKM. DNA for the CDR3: TGTGCCAGCAGTTTATGGGGGACAGGCCTCTCTGGAAACACCATATATTTT. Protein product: CASSLWGTGLSGNTIYF.

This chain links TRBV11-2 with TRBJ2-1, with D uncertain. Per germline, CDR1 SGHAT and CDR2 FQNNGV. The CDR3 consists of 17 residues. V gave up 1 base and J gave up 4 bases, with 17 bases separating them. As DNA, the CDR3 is TGTGCCAGCAGCTTAGGAAGAGGCAGTGCTACTTACAATGAGCAGTTCTTC. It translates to CASSLGRGSATYNEQFF. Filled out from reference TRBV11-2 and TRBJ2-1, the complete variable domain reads EAGVAQSPRYKIIEKRQSVAFWCNPISGHATLYWYQQILGQGPKLLIQFQNNGVVDDSQLPKDRFSAERLKGVDSTLKIQPAKLEDSAVYLCASSLGRGSATYNEQFFGPGTRLTVL.

The CDR3: CASSYGWDTGELFF. The CDR3 DNA sequence: TGTGCCAGCAGTTATGGGTGGGACACCGGGGAGCTGTTTTTT. The rearrangement joins TRBV6-5 to TRBJ2-2; D gene ambiguous. The CDR3 consists of 14 residues. The germline CDR1 and CDR2 sequences are MNHEY and SVGAGI. Trimming left V 3 bases short and J 3 bases short, with 8 bases between.

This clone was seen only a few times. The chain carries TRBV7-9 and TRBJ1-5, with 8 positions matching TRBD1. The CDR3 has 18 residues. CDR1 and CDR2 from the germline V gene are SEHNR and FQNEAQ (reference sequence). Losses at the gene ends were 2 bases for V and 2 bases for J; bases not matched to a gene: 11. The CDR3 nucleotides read TGTGCCAGCAGCTTAAGGGACAGGTCAACCCTTGGCAATCAGCCCCAGCATTTT. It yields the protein CASSLRDRSTLGNQPQHF.

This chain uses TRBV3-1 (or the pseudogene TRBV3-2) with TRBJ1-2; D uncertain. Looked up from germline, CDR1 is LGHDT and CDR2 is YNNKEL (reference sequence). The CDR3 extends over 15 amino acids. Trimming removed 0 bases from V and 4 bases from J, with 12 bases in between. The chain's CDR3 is CASSQDLTGLYGYTF. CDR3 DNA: TGTGCCAGCAGCCAAGATCTGACTGGTCTCTATGGCTACACCTTC.

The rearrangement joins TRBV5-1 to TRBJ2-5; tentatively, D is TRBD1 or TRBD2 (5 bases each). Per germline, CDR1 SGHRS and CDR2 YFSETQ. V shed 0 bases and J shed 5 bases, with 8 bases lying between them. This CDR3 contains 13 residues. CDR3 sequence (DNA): TGCGCCAGCAGCTTGGCCGGGACGGAGACCCAGTACTTC. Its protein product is CASSLAGTETQYF. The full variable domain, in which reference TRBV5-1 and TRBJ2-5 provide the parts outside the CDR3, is KAGVTQTPRYLIKTRGQQVTLSCSPISGHRSVSWYQQTPGQGLQFLFEYFSETQRNKGNFPGRFSGRQFSNSRSEMNVSTLELGDSALYLCASSLAGTETQYFGPGTRLLVL.

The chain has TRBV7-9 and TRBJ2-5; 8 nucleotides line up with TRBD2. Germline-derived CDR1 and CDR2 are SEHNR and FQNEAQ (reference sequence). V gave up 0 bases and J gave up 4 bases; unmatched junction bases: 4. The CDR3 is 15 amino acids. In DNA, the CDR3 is TGTGCCAGCAGCTTAGCCATAGCGGGAACAGAGACCCAGTACTTC. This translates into CASSLAIAGTETQYF. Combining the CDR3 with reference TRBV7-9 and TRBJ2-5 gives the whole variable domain DTGVSQNPRHKITKRGQNVTFRCDPISEHNRLYWYRQTLGQGPEFLTYFQNEAQLEKSRLLSDRFSAERPKGSFSTLEIQRTEQGDSAMYLCASSLAIAGTETQYFGPGTRLLVL.

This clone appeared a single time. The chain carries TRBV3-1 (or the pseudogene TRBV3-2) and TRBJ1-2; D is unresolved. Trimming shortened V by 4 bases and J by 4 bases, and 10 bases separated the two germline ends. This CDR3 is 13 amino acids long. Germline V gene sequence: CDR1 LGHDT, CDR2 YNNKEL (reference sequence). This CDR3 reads CASSPGRLYGYTF. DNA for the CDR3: TGTGCCAGCAGCCCCGGACGGCTCTATGGCTACACCTTC.

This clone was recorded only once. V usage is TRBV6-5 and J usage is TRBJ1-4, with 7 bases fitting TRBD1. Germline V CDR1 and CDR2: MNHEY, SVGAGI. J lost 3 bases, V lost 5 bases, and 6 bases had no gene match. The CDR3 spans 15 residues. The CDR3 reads CASSRTRGPNEKLFF. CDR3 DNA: TGTGCCAGCAGTCGTACGAGGGGGCCTAATGAAAAACTGTTTTTT.

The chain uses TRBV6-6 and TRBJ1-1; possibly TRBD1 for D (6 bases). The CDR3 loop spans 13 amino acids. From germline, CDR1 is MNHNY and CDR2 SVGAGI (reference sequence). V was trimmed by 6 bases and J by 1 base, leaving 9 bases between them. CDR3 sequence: CASSDRTNTEAFF. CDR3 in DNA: TGTGCCAGCAGCGACAGGACGAACACTGAAGCTTTCTTT.

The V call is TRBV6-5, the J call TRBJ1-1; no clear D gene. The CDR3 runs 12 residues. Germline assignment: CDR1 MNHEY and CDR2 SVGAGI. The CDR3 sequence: CCVVGMNTEAFF. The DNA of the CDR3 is TGTTGTGTGGTCGGCATGAACACTGAAGCTTTCTTT.

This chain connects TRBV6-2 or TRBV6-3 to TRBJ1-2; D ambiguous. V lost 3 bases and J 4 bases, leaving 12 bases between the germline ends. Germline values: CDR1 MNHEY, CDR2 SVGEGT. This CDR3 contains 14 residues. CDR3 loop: CASSYDGVGYGYTF. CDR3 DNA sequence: TGTGCCAGCAGTTATGACGGGGTTGGCTATGGCTACACCTTC.